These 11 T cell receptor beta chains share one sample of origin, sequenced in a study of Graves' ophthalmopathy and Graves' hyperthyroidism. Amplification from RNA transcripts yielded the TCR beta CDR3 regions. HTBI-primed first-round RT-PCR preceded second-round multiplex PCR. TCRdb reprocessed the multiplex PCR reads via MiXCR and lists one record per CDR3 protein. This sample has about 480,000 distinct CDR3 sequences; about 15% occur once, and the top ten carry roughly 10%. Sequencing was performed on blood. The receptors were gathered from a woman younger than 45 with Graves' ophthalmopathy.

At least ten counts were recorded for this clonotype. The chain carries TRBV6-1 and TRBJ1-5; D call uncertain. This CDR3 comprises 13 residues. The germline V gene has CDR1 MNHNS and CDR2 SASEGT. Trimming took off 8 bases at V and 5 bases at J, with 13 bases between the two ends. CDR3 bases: TGTGCCAGCTCAGGCCTGACTTATCAGCCCCAGCATTTT. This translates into CASSGLTYQPQHF.

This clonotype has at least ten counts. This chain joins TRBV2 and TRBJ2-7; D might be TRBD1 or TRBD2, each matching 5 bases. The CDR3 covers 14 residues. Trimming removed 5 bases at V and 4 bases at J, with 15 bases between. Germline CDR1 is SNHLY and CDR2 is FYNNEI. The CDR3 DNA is TGTGCCAGCAGTTTCACCGGGACCCCGTACGAGCAGTACTTC. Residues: CASSFTGTPYEQYF.

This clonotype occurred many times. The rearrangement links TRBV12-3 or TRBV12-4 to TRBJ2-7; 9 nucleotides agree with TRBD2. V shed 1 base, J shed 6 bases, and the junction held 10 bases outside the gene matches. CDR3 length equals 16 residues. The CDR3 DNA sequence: TGTGCCAGCAGTTTAGAATTTAGCGGGGGTTCAGTCGAGCAGTACTTC. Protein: CASSLEFSGGSVEQYF.

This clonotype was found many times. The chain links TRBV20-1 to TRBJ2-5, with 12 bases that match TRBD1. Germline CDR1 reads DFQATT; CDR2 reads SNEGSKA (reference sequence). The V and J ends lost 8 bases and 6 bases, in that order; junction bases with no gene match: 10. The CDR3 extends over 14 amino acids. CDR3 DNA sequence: TGCAGTATCCGGACGGGACAGGGGGCGAAGACCCAGTACTTC. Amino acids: CSIRTGQGAKTQYF.

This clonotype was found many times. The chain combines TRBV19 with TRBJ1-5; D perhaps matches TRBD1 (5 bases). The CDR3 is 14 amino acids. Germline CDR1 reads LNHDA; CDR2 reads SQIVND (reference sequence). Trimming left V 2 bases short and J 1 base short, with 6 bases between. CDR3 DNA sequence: TGTGCCAGTAGTATATGGGGGAGCAATCAGCCCCAGCATTTT. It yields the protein CASSIWGSNQPQHF. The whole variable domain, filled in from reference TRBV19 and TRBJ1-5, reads DGGITQSPKYLFRKEGQNVTLSCEQNLNHDAMYWYRQDPGQGLRLIYYSQIVNDFQKGDIAEGYSVSREKKESFPLTVTSAQKNPTAFYLCASSIWGSNQPQHFGDGTRLSIL.

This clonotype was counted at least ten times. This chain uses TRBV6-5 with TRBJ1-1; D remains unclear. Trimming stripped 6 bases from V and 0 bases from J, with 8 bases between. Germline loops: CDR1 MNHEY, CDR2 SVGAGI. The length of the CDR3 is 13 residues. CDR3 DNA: TGTGCCAGCAGGTTGGAGCTGAACACTGAAGCTTTCTTT. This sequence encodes CASRLELNTEAFF.

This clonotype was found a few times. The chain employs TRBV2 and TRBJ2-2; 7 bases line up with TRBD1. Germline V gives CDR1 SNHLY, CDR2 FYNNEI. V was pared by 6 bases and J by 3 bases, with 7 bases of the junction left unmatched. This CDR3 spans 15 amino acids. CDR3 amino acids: CASRKTGTDTGELFF. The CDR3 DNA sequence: TGTGCCAGCAGGAAGACAGGGACGGACACCGGGGAGCTGTTTTTT.

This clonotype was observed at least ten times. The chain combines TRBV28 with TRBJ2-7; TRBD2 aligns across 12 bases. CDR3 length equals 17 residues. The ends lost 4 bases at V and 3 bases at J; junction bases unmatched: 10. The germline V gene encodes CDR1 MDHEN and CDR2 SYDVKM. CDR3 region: CASSSFGTSGPLYEQYF. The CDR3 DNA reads TGTGCCAGCAGTTCCTTCGGGACTAGCGGGCCGCTCTACGAGCAGTACTTC.

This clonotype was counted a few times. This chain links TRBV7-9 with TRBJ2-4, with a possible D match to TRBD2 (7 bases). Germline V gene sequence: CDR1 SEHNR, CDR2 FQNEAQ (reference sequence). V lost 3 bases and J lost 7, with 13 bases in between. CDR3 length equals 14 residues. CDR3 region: CASSFLRGGNIQYF. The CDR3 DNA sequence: TGTGCCAGCAGCTTCCTAAGGGGGGGGAACATTCAGTACTTC.

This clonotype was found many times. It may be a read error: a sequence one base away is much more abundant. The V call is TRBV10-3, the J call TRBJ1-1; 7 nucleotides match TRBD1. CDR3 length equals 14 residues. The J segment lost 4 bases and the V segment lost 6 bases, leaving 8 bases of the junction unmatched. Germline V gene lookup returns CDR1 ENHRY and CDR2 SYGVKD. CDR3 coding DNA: TGTGCCATCAGGAGGGAGGGGGCGAGCACTGAAGCTTTCTTT. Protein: CAIRREGASTEAFF.

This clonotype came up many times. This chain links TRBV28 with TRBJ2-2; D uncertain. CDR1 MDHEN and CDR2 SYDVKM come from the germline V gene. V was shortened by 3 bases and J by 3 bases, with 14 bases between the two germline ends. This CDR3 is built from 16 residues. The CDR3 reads CASSFADSWDTGELFF. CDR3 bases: TGTGCCAGCAGTTTCGCAGACTCGTGGGACACCGGGGAGCTGTTTTTT.